This entry lists 14 T cell receptor beta chains sequenced from one sample in a study of CD8 T cells in Susac syndrome. The authors reverse transcribed roughly 0.5 to 1 ug RNA with random hexamers. TCRdb processed the immunoSEQ multiplex PCR reads anew with MiXCR; each CDR3 protein has one entry. The data show about 200,000 distinct CDR3 sequences, roughly 95% seen once. The sample was CD4+ T cells from PBMCs. The receptors here all came from a human donor with multiple sclerosis.

A single count supports this clonotype. The V and J genes are TRBV9 and TRBJ1-6; D uncertain. The ends were cut back, 4 bases at V and 6 bases at J, with 11 bases in the middle. The CDR3 extends over 14 amino acids. Germline CDR1 and CDR2: SGDLS and YYNGEE. CDR3 sequence reads: CASSIRHLNSPLHF. The DNA of the CDR3 is TGTGCCAGCAGCATCCGACACCTTAATTCACCCCTCCACTTT.

The chain is built from TRBV29-1 and TRBJ2-1, with 9 bases fitting TRBD2. Trimming removed 4 bases from V and 0 bases from J; junction bases left unmatched: 7. This CDR3 comprises 16 residues. Germline V gene data show CDR1 as SQVTM and CDR2 as ANQGSEA. This CDR3 is CSVGGGGAVSYNEQFF. For the CDR3, the DNA is TGCAGCGTTGGAGGCGGGGGGGCCGTCTCCTACAATGAGCAGTTCTTC.

The J gene is TRBJ2-1, the V gene TRBV24-1; 11 nucleotides align to TRBD1. The trim removed 10 bases at V and 1 base at J, leaving 2 bases unmatched. Per germline, CDR1 KGHDR and CDR2 SFDVKD. This CDR3 comprises 14 residues. The CDR3 coding sequence is TGTGCCACAGGGACAGGGGGATCCTACAATGAGCAGTTCTTC. It specifies CATGTGGSYNEQFF.

The rearrangement joins TRBV12-3 or TRBV12-4 to TRBJ2-1; 7 nucleotides align to TRBD1. The V and J ends lost 5 bases and 9 bases, in that order; junction bases with no gene match: 10. This CDR3 has 14 amino acids. The CDR3 DNA follows: TGTGCCAGCAGTCCCCTGACACAGGGGCCTGAGCAGTTCTTC. Protein sequence: CASSPLTQGPEQFF.

This clonotype came up once. The chain carries TRBV27 and TRBJ1-1; D call uncertain. The V end lost 2 bases, the J end lost 1 base, and 8 bases lay between the germline ends. The CDR3 runs to 14 residues. The germline V gene encodes CDR1 MNHEY and CDR2 SMNVEV (reference sequence). For the CDR3, the DNA is TGTGCCAGCAGTTTAACCCCAGGGAACACTGAAGCTTTCTTT. Translation gives CASSLTPGNTEAFF.

CDR3 bases: TGTGCCACCAAATACGGGGCGAACACTGAAGCTTTCTTT. Translated, it gives CATKYGANTEAFF. This chain connects TRBV24-1 to TRBJ1-1; D is perhaps TRBD1 (5 bases). The germline gives CDR1 KGHDR, CDR2 SFDVKD. The CDR3 extends over 13 amino acids. V lost 8 bases and J lost 1, with 10 bases in between.

The chain is built from TRBV27 and TRBJ2-1; D unclear. CDR1 is MNHEY, CDR2 SMNVEV, per germline (reference sequence). V gave up 0 bases and J gave up 13 bases, with 13 bases separating them. The CDR3 consists of 13 residues. CDR3 amino acids: CASSLSAQDGQFF. The CDR3, as DNA: TGTGCCAGCAGTTTATCCGCCCAGGATGGTCAGTTCTTC.

The chain carries TRBV11-1 and TRBJ2-6, with 8 positions matching TRBD2. V gave up 6 bases and J gave up 9 bases; unmatched junction bases: 7. This CDR3 comprises 14 residues. In germline, CDR1 is SGHAT, CDR2 FQDESV (reference sequence). The CDR3 here is CASSYRGGGNVLTF. In DNA, the CDR3 is TGTGCCAGCAGTTACCGGGGGGGAGGCAACGTCCTGACTTTC.

The chain is built from TRBV18 and TRBJ2-2; unclear D gene. Trimming pared 2 bases from V and 5 bases from J, leaving 9 bases between. The CDR3 length is 14 residues. From germline, CDR1 is KGHSH and CDR2 LQKENI. CDR3 nucleotide sequence: TGTGCCAGCTCACCAAGCCTACCTACCGGGGAGCTGTTTTTT. It encodes CASSPSLPTGELFF.

The rearrangement joins TRBV29-1 to TRBJ2-7; 8 bases match TRBD1. CDR1 is SQVTM, CDR2 ANQGSEA, per germline. V was clipped by 0 bases and J by 9 bases; unmatched bases: 7. The CDR3 consists of 13 residues. The CDR3 sequence is CSVEDHDRGWQYF. CDR3 sequence (DNA): TGCAGCGTTGAAGATCATGACAGGGGATGGCAGTACTTC.

The CDR3: CASSLLEGKLFF. The CDR3 bases are TGTGCCAGCAGTCTTTTGGAGGGAAAACTGTTTTTT. The rearrangement uses TRBV28 and TRBJ1-4; D is ambiguous. CDR3 length: 12 residues. The germline V gene encodes CDR1 MDHEN and CDR2 SYDVKM. The V end was cut by 5 bases, the J end by 10 bases, with 11 bases between.

This chain links TRBV7-2 with TRBJ1-1; D possibly corresponds to TRBD1 (5 bases). V was cut by 4 bases and J by 4 bases, with 13 bases left in between. The CDR3 totals 14 residues. In germline, CDR1 is SGHTA, CDR2 FQGNSA. The CDR3 sequence: CASSWRGSSTEAFF. CDR3 in DNA: TGTGCCAGCAGCTGGCGGGGCTCGAGCACTGAAGCTTTCTTT.

The chain is built from TRBV7-8 and TRBJ2-5; D tentatively fits TRBD1 or TRBD2 (6 bases each). This CDR3 spans 15 amino acids. The germline V gene encodes CDR1 SGHVS and CDR2 FQNEAQ. Trimming removed 5 bases at V and 5 bases at J, with 18 bases between. The CDR3 nucleotides read TGTGCCAGCAGCCGTGCCACCGGGGGCTTGGAGACCCAGTACTTC. It is translated as CASSRATGGLETQYF.

This clonotype came up once. V is TRBV2 and J is TRBJ1-6; D is unclear. The CDR3 covers 15 residues. V was clipped by 3 bases and J by 1 base, with 7 bases between them. Germline loops: CDR1 SNHLY, CDR2 FYNNEI. The CDR3 sequence is CASSEAGSYNSPLHF. The CDR3 DNA reads as TGTGCCAGCAGTGAGGCTGGATCCTATAATTCACCCCTCCACTTT.